The entry below describes one T cell receptor (beta chain). Its antigen is currently unknown. The data originate from a study of T cell repertoires in cytomegalovirus infection. TCRdb reprocessed the reads via MiXCR and lists one record per CDR3 protein. The sample lists about 310,000 distinct CDR3 sequences, 25% occurring once. CDR3 length: 14 residues. Between the trimmed V and J ends, which lost 3 bases and 2 bases, there was a span of 11 bases. Germline CDR1 is LNHDA and CDR2 is SQIVND (reference sequence). The starting material was cultured PBMCs, obtained from culture after CMV antigen stimulation. The chain uses TRBV19 and TRBJ2-7, with D possibly TRBD1 on 6 matching bases. This receptor was identified in a human donor in good health (CMV status not recorded). Some clones in this sample may be carry-over from other donors' samples. In DNA form, the CDR3 reads TGTGCCAGTAGTATTGGACAGCTGACCTACGAGCAGTACTTC. Translating it yields CASSIGQLTYEQYF.